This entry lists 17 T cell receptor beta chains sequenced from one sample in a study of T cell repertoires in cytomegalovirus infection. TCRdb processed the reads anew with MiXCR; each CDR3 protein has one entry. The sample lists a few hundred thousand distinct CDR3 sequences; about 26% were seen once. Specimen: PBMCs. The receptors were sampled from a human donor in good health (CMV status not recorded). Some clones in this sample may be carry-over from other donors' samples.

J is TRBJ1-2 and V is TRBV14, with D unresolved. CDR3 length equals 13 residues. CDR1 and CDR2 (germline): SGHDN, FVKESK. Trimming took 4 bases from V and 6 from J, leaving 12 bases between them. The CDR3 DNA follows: TGTGCCAGCAGCCCGAGGGTCTCCGATGGCTACACCTTC. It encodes CASSPRVSDGYTF. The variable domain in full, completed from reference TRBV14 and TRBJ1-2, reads EAGVTQFPSHSVIEKGQTVTLRCDPISGHDNLYWYRRVMGKEIKFLLHFVKESKQDESGMPNNRFLAERTGGTYSTLKVQPAELEDSGVYFCASSPRVSDGYTFGSGTRLTVV.

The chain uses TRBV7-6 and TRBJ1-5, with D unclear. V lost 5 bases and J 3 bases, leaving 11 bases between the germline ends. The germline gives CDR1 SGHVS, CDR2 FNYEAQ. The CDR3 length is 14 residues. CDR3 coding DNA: TGTGCCAGCAGCCGAGACACTCACAATCAGCCCCAGCATTTT. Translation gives CASSRDTHNQPQHF.

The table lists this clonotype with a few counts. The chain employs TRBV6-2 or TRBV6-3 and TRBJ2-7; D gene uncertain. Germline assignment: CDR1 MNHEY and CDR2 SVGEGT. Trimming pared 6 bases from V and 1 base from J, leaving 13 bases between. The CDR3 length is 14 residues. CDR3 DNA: TGTGCCAGCAGCCGCATCGATATATCCTACGAGCAGTACTTC. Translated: CASSRIDISYEQYF.

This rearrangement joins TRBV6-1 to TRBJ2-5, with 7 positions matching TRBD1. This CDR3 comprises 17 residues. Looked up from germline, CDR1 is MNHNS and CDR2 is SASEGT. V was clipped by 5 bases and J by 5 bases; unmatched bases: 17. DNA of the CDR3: TGTGCCAGCAGTACCCAGTTCCGGGACAGTATTTTGGAGACCCAGTACTTC. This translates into CASSTQFRDSILETQYF.

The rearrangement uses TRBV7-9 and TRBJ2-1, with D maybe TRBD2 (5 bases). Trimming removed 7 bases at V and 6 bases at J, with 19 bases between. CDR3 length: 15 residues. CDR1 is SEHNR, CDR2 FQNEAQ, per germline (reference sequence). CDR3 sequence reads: CASNSGRAYANEQFF. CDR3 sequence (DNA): TGTGCCAGCAATAGTGGGCGGGCCTACGCCAATGAGCAGTTCTTC.

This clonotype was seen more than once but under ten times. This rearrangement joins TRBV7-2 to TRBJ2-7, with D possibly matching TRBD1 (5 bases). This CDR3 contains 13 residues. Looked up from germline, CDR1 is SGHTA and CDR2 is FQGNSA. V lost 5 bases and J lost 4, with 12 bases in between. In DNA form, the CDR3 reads TGTGCCAGCAGCCCAAGGGGCGGATACGAGCAGTACGTC. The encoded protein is CASSPRGGYEQYV.

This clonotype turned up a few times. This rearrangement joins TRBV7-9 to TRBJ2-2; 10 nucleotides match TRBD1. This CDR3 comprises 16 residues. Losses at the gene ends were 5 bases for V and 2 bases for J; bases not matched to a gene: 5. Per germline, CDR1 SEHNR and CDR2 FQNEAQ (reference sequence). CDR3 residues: CASSLGQGLNTGELFF. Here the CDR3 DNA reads TGTGCCAGCAGCCTGGGACAGGGGCTAAACACCGGGGAGCTGTTTTTT.

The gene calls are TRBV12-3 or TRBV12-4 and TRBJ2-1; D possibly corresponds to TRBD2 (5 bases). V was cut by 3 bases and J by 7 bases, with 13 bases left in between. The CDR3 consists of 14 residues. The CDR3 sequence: CASSLPSQKNEQFF. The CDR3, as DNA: TGTGCCAGCAGTTTGCCTAGCCAGAAAAATGAGCAGTTCTTC.

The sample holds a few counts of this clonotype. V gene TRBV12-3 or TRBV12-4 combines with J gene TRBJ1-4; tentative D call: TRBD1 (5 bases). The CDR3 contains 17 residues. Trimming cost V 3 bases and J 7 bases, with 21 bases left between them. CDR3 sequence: CASSLAGLGWDSEKLFF. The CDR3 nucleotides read TGTGCCAGCAGTTTGGCTGGACTGGGATGGGACTCTGAAAAACTGTTTTTT.

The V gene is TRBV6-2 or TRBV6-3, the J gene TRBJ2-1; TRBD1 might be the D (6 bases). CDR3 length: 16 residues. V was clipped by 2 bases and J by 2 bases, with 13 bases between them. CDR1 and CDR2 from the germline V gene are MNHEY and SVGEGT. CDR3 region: CASSYRSQGPYNEQFF. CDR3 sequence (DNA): TGTGCCAGCAGTTACAGGTCCCAGGGGCCCTACAATGAGCAGTTCTTC.

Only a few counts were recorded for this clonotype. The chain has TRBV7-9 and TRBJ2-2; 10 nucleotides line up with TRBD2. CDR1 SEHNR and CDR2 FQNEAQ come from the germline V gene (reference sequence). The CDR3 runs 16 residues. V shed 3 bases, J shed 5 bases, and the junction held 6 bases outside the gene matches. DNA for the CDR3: TGTGCCAGCAGCTTCCTAGCGGGAGCGGGTACCGGGGAGCTGTTTTTT. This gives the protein CASSFLAGAGTGELFF. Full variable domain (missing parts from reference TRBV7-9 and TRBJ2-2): DTGVSQNPRHKITKRGQNVTFRCDPISEHNRLYWYRQTLGQGPEFLTYFQNEAQLEKSRLLSDRFSAERPKGSFSTLEIQRTEQGDSAMYLCASSFLAGAGTGELFFGEGSRLTVL.

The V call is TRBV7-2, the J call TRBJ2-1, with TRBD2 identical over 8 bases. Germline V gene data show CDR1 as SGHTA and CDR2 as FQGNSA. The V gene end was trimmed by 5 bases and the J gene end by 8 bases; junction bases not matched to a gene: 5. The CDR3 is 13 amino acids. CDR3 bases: TGTGCCAGCAGCCCCCGGGGGGGCGATGAGCAGTTCTTC. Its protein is CASSPRGGDEQFF.

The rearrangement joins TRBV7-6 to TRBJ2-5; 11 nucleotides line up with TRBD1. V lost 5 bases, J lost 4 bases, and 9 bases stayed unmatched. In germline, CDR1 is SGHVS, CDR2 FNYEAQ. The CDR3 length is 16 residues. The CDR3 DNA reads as TGTGCCAGCAGCCCCCCGGGGACAGGGGGAGGAGAGACCCAGTACTTC. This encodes CASSPPGTGGGETQYF. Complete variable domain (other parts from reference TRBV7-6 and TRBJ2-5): GAGVSQSPRYKVTKRGQDVALRCDPISGHVSLYWYRQALGQGPEFLTYFNYEAQQDKSGLPNDRFSAERPEGSISTLTIQRTEQRDSAMYRCASSPPGTGGGETQYFGPGTRLLVL.

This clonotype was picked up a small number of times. The CDR3 loop reads CASSLHQRSSYNEQFF. CDR3 DNA: TGTGCCAGCAGCTTACACCAGAGGAGCTCCTACAATGAGCAGTTCTTC. The chain uses TRBV7-2 and TRBJ2-1; D unresolved. Looked up from germline, CDR1 is SGHTA and CDR2 is FQGNSA. The CDR3 spans 16 residues. Trimming cost V 2 bases and J 0 bases, with 11 bases left between them.

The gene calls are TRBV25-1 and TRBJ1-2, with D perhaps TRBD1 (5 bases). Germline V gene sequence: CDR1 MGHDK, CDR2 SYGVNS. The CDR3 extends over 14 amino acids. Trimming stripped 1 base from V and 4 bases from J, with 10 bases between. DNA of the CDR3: TGTGCCAGCAGTGAATGGGGCGGGGCCTATGGCTACACCTTC. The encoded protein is CASSEWGGAYGYTF.

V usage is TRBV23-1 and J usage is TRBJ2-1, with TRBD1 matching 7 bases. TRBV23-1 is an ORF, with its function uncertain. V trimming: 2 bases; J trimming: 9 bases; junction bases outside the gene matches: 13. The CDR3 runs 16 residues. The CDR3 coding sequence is TGCGCCAGCAGTCAAGAAAATCTGGACAGGACGTGTGAGCAGTTCTTC. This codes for CASSQENLDRTCEQFF.

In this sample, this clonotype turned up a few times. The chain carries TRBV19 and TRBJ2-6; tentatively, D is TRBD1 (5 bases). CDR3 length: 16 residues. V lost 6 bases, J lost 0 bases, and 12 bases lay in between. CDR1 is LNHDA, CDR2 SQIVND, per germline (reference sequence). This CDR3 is CASRTLRVSGANVLTF. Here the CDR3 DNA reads TGTGCCAGTAGAACACTCAGGGTCTCTGGGGCCAACGTCCTGACTTTC.